Listed below are T cell receptor beta chains from one sample, sequenced in a study of vaccination and CD4 T cells after COVID-19. TCRdb called the PCR reads again in MiXCR, with one record for every CDR3 protein. The sample consists of around 12,000 distinct CDR3 sequences, roughly 80% of them appearing once. Antigen specificity for these receptors is unknown. Sequencing was done on a sample of CD4+ T cells from blood, cultured in vitro. The source is a human donor who had recovered from COVID-19. Both conserved end residues are part of each CDR3. Fields, in order: clone size, D gene, J gene, V gene, CDR3 protein, CDR3 DNA. The D gene is left open where the match is weak. Size is stated for part of the rows, as once, few or many counts, or as a class when the clone is expanded.

clone size: few
D gene: .
J gene: TRBJ1-5
V gene: TRBV6-1
CDR3 protein: CASNGQSNQPQHF
CDR3 DNA: TGTGCCAGCAATGGACAGAGCAATCAGCCCCAGCATTTT

clone size: .
D gene: .
J gene: TRBJ2-7
V gene: TRBV6-2/TRBV6-3
CDR3 protein: CASAQGPYEQYF
CDR3 DNA: TGTGCCAGCGCTCAGGGCCCCTACGAGCAGTACTTC

clone size: .
D gene: .
J gene: TRBJ1-2
V gene: TRBV11-3
CDR3 protein: CASSSGGGENYGYTF
CDR3 DNA: TGTGCCAGCAGCTCGGGAGGCGGAGAAAACTATGGCTACACCTTC

clone size: .
D gene: .
J gene: TRBJ2-3
V gene: TRBV11-3
CDR3 protein: CASSYNLRGGTDTQYF
CDR3 DNA: TGTGCCAGCAGCTATAATCTCCGGGGAGGCACAGATACGCAGTATTTT

clone size: .
D gene: .
J gene: TRBJ1-2
V gene: TRBV2
CDR3 protein: CAYGQLPNYGYTF
CDR3 DNA: TGTGCCTATGGACAGCTACCTAACTATGGCTACACCTTC

clone size: .
D gene: .
J gene: TRBJ2-1
V gene: TRBV20-1
CDR3 protein: CSAVGNEQFF
CDR3 DNA: TGCAGTGCTGTCGGCAATGAGCAGTTCTTC

clone size: .
D gene: .
J gene: TRBJ1-2
V gene: TRBV12-3/TRBV12-4
CDR3 protein: CASHGLGGNGYTF
CDR3 DNA: TGTGCCAGCCATGGCCTCGGGGGGAATGGCTACACCTTC

clone size: .
D gene: .
J gene: TRBJ1-5
V gene: TRBV5-5
CDR3 protein: CASSLQYGRGYNQPQHF
CDR3 DNA: TGTGCCAGCAGCTTGCAGTATGGCAGGGGATACAATCAGCCCCAGCATTTT

clone size: .
D gene: .
J gene: TRBJ1-2
V gene: TRBV6-2/TRBV6-3
CDR3 protein: CASRDPSREGYGYTF
CDR3 DNA: TGTGCCAGCAGAGACCCCTCCAGGGAGGGCTATGGCTACACCTTC

clone size: .
D gene: .
J gene: TRBJ1-2
V gene: TRBV6-4
CDR3 protein: CASSDSRGTRGYTF
CDR3 DNA: TGTGCCAGCAGTGACTCTCGGGGGACGAGAGGCTACACCTTC

clone size: .
D gene: TRBD1
J gene: TRBJ2-5
V gene: TRBV20-1
CDR3 protein: CSARDPTRGLFSSLETQYF
CDR3 DNA: TGCAGTGCTAGAGATCCAACCAGGGGGCTGTTCTCTTCCCTAGAGACCCAGTACTTC

clone size: .
D gene: .
J gene: TRBJ2-7
V gene: TRBV5-6
CDR3 protein: CASSLGVRGEQYF
CDR3 DNA: TGTGCCAGCAGCTTGGGGGTACGGGGCGAGCAGTACTTC

clone size: .
D gene: TRBD1
J gene: TRBJ1-5
V gene: TRBV7-6
CDR3 protein: CASSPQGDQPQHF
CDR3 DNA: TGTGCCAGCAGCCCACAGGGGGACCAGCCCCAGCATTTT

clone size: .
D gene: .
J gene: TRBJ2-5
V gene: TRBV24-1
CDR3 protein: CATSDLGDTTQETQYF
CDR3 DNA: TGTGCCACCAGTGATTTGGGGGACACCACCCAAGAGACCCAGTACTTC